The 12 T cell receptor beta chains below all came from one sample that was sequenced in a study of identical twins. TCRdb reprocessed the 5' RACE reads with MiXCR, giving one entry per CDR3 protein. The table has about 700,000 distinct CDR3 sequences, around 6.1% seen once. Specimen: naive T cells sorted from blood. All receptors come from a man aged 18 to 30 in good health.

V is TRBV5-1 and J is TRBJ1-3; D is perhaps TRBD1 (5 bases). The CDR3 is 15 amino acids. V lost 1 base to trimming and J lost 0 bases, with 8 bases between them. CDR1 and CDR2 from the germline V gene are SGHRS and YFSETQ. This chain's CDR3 is CASSLMGDSGNTIYF. The CDR3, as DNA: TGCGCCAGCAGCTTGATGGGGGACTCTGGAAACACCATATATTTT.

The chain carries TRBV4-1 and TRBJ2-3; perhaps TRBD2 as D (5 bases). The ends were cut back, 5 bases at V and 0 bases at J, with 12 bases in the middle. This CDR3 contains 15 residues. Looked up from germline, CDR1 is MGHRA and CDR2 is YSYEKL. Written as DNA, the CDR3 is TGCGCCAGCAGCGTGCTCGGACTCAGCACAGATACGCAGTATTTT. It is translated as CASSVLGLSTDTQYF.

This clonotype was detected many times. This chain joins TRBV20-1 and TRBJ1-1, with TRBD1 matching over 7 bases. V shed 1 base, J shed 0 bases, and the junction held 11 bases outside the gene matches. This CDR3 is 17 amino acids long. Germline CDR1 and CDR2: DFQATT and SNEGSKA (reference sequence). DNA of the CDR3: TGCAGTGCTAGAGGGAGGCAGGGGGATTCAATGAACACTGAAGCTTTCTTT. Its translation: CSARGRQGDSMNTEAFF.

There are a few counts of this clonotype. The chain recombines TRBV20-1 with TRBJ1-2; no clear D. V gave up 1 base and J gave up 0 bases, with 6 bases separating them. CDR1 and CDR2 (germline): DFQATT, SNEGSKA (reference sequence). The CDR3 is 13 residues long. In DNA form, the CDR3 reads TGCAGTGCTAGAGGGACGGCTAACTATGGCTACACCTTC. It translates to CSARGTANYGYTF.

Ten or more counts support this clonotype. The CDR3 is CSVPGQGMETQYF. The CDR3 coding sequence is TGCAGCGTTCCGGGACAGGGGATGGAGACCCAGTACTTC. The genes are TRBV29-1 and TRBJ2-5, with 10 bases lining up with TRBD1. After removal of 5 bases from V and 5 bases from J, the junction contained 5 bases not matched to a gene. CDR1 and CDR2 from the germline V gene are SQVTM and ANQGSEA. This CDR3 spans 13 amino acids. The whole variable domain, remainder taken from reference TRBV29-1 and TRBJ2-5, is SAVISQKPSRDICQRGTSLTIQCQVDSQVTMMFWYRQQPGQSLTLIATANQGSEATYESGFVIDKFPISRPNLTFSTLTVSNMSPEDSSIYLCSVPGQGMETQYFGPGTRLLVL.

This clonotype was counted many times. The rearrangement uses TRBV25-1 and TRBJ1-6; D is uncertain. The CDR3 spans 13 residues. V was clipped by 4 bases and J by 10 bases, with 11 bases between them. CDR1 is MGHDK, CDR2 SYGVNS, per germline. CDR3 sequence reads: CASSAPGPSPLHF. The CDR3 DNA is TGTGCCAGCAGTGCACCCGGCCCCTCACCCCTCCACTTT.

This clonotype was detected ten times or more. This sequence joins TRBV20-1 and TRBJ2-7; D may correspond to TRBD1 or TRBD2 (5 bases each). The CDR3 length is 10 residues. V was cut by 5 bases and J by 8 bases, with 10 bases left in between. CDR1 and CDR2 from the germline V gene are DFQATT and SNEGSKA (reference sequence). In DNA, the CDR3 is TGCAGTGCTCACGGGACCAAGCAGTACTTC. Residues: CSAHGTKQYF.

At least ten counts were recorded for this clonotype. This rearrangement joins TRBV14 to TRBJ2-1; 9 positions match TRBD1. The CDR3 has 15 amino acids. The V and J ends lost 5 bases and 9 bases, in that order; junction bases with no gene match: 11. Germline-derived CDR1 and CDR2 are SGHDN and FVKESK. The CDR3 bases are TGTGCCAGCAGCTACGCGGGACAGGGTTTCGGTGAGCAGTTCTTC. Its protein is CASSYAGQGFGEQFF.

In this sample, this clonotype turned up a few times. The CDR3 DNA is TGTGCCAGCAGTTACTCATCGGATACTAGCGTGGTCCCCCCAGATACGCAGTATTTT. Translating gives CASSYSSDTSVVPPDTQYF. J is TRBJ2-3 and V is TRBV6-2 or TRBV6-3; 7 bases are shared with TRBD2. The germline gives CDR1 MNHEY, CDR2 SVGEGT. The junction had 16 bases not matched to a gene; V was cut back by 0 bases and J by 4 bases. The CDR3 spans 19 residues.

This clonotype came up many times. V is TRBV29-1 and J is TRBJ2-3; no definite D call. This CDR3 contains 13 residues. Germline V gene sequence: CDR1 SQVTM, CDR2 ANQGSEA. V lost 3 bases, J lost 3 bases, and 10 bases lay in between. CDR3 sequence reads: CSVDPGRTDTQYF. The CDR3 DNA reads as TGCAGCGTTGACCCCGGCAGAACAGATACGCAGTATTTT.

In this sample, this clonotype turned up many times. The gene calls are TRBV5-1 and TRBJ2-7, with 8 positions matching TRBD1. The CDR3 is 16 residues long. The V and J ends lost 0 bases and 5 bases, in that order; junction bases with no gene match: 10. CDR1 and CDR2 from the germline V gene are SGHRS and YFSETQ. In DNA form, the CDR3 reads TGCGCCAGCAGCTTGGCCGGTGGGACAGGAGGAAACGAGCAGTACGTC. Translation: CASSLAGGTGGNEQYV.

This clonotype occurred many times. V and J are TRBV5-5 and TRBJ1-4; no clear D. The V gene lost 1 base and the J gene lost 4 bases, with 14 bases spanning the gap. The CDR3 runs 16 residues. The germline gives CDR1 SGHKS, CDR2 YYEKEE (reference sequence). CDR3 amino acids: CASSLSQASLNEKLFF. The CDR3 DNA reads as TGTGCCAGCAGCTTGAGTCAGGCCTCGCTTAATGAAAAACTGTTTTTT.